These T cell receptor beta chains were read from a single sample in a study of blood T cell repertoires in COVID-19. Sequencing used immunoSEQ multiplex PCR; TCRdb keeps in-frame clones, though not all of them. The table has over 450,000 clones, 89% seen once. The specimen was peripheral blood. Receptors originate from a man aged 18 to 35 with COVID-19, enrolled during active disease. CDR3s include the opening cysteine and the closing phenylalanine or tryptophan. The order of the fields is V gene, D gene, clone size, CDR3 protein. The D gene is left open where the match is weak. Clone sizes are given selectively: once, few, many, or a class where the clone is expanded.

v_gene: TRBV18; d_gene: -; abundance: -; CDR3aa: CASSPGRVSPLHF
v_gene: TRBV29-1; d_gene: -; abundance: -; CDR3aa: CSVKRGADNEQFF
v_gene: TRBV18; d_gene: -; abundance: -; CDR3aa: CASSPAESLSYNEQFF
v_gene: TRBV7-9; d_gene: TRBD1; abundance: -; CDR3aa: CASSLGQGVGNEQFF
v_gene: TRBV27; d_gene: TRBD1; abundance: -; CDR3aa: CASSQTGTGGSTNEKLFF
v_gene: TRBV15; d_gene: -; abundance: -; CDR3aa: CATSNGESYYGYTF
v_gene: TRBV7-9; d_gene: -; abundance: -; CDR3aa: CASSEGTYPFQETQYF
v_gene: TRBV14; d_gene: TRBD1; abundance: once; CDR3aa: CASSPWTGSETQYF
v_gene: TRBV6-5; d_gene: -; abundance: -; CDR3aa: CASSLSGASRYGYTF
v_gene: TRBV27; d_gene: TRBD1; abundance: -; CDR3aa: CASSLGQGTHYGYTF
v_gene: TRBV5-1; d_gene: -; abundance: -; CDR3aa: CASSFTSGTDTQYF
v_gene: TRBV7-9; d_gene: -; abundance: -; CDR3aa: CASSLEVGVSGANVLTF
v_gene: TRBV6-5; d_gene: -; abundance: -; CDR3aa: CAGQSRIDSPLHF
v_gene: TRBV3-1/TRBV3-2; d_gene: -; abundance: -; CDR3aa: CASSHPQGASQETQYF
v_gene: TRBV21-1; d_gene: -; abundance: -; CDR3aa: CASSKCVQGSYNEQFF
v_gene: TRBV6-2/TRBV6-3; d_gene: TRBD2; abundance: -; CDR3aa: CASSYSTSGRNTQYF
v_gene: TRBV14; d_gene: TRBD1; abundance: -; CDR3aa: CASSRDRQETQYF
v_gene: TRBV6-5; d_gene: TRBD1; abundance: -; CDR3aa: CASSPGQGARSYF
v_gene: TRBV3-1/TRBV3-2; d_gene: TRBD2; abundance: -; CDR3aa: CASSQRGTSGRAYNEQFF
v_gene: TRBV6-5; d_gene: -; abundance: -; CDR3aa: CASSRTVNEKLFF
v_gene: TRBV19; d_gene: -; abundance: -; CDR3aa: CASSITLYYEQYF
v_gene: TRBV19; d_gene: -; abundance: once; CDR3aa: CASSSPGQTYEQYF
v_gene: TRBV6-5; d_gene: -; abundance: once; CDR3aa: CASKGGRATGELFF
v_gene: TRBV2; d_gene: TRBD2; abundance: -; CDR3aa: CASSDFRPSGANTGELFF